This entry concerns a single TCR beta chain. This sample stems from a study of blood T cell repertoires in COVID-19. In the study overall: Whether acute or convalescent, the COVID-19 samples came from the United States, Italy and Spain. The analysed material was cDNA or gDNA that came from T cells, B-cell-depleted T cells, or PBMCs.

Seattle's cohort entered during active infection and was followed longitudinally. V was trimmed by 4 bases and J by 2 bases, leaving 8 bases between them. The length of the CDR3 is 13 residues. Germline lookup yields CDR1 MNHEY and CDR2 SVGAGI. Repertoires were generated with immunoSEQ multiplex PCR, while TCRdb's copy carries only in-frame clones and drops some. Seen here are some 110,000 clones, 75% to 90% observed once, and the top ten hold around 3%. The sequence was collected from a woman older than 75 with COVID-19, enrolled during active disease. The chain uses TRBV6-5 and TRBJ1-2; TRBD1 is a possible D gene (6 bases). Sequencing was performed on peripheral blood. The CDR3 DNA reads TGTGCCAGCAGTTTTACAGGGAACTATGGCTACACCTTC. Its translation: CASSFTGNYGYTF.